This section outlines one TCR beta chain sequence together with its context. Its antigen is not known. This sample includes further DNA sequences coding for the same CDR3. The sample is drawn from a study of cytomegalovirus exposure and HLA in healthy donors. Findings and limits, study-wide: Highest at DRB1 and lowest at HLA-C, TCR association rates differed among HLA loci in a later analysis. It was taken for granted in presence/absence analyses that sequencing depth across donors was roughly uniform.

60 Vbeta and 13 Jbeta primers were used in PCR. The table came from immunoSEQ multiplex PCR; TCRdb's copy has only in-frame clones and leaves some out. The sample lists 150,000 or so clones, 65% to 80% occurring once. The CDR3 is 14 amino acids. Germline CDR1 is MGHRA and CDR2 is YSYEKL. Trimming pared 1 base from V and 6 bases from J, leaving 12 bases between. The material sequenced was PBMCs. The J gene is TRBJ1-1, the V gene TRBV4-1, with D uncertain. The sequence was obtained from a male donor in good health and CMV-seronegative. The CDR3: CASSQVTGLAEAFF. CDR3 nucleotides: TGCGCCAGCAGCCAAGTCACGGGTTTGGCTGAAGCTTTCTTT.